One sample yielded the 21 T cell receptor beta chains listed below, sequenced in a study of cytomegalovirus exposure and HLA in healthy donors (dated by TCRdb to 2017 to 2019). Library prep was done by the immunoSEQ multiplex PCR assay. For the multiplex PCR, a mixture combining 60 forward primers for TCR Vbeta segments and 13 reverse primers for TCR Jbeta segments was used. Drawn from immuneACCESS, this table holds only the in-frame rearrangements with V and J called that TCRdb kept. Clones are partly lost; checked studies trace under half to an unresolved V gene and leave the rest unexplained. In this sample the table shows some 140,000 clones, 65% to 85% of which occur a single time. The ten biggest clones cover roughly 5.9% of the sample. Sequencing used PBMCs. These TCRs come from a woman in her 40s in good health and CMV-seropositive.

This clone was recorded only once. V and J are TRBV6-1 and TRBJ1-5; tentative D call: TRBD1 (6 bases). The CDR3 sequence is 14 residues long. Germline V gives CDR1 MNHNS, CDR2 SASEGT. Trimming removed 4 bases from V and 6 bases from J, with 13 bases in between. The CDR3 protein is CASSVAGAGQPQHF. DNA for the CDR3: TGTGCCAGCAGTGTGGCGGGGGCTGGTCAGCCCCAGCATTTT.

V usage is TRBV5-1 and J usage is TRBJ2-5; 9 bases are a match to TRBD2. The CDR3 is 18 amino acids. Per the germline V gene, CDR1 is SGHRS and CDR2 is YFSETQ. Trimming cost V 4 bases and J 3 bases; bases outside gene matches: 16. The CDR3 DNA reads as TGCGCCAGCAGCCCCAATCGGGCTAGCGGGATCAAAAAAGAGACCCAGTACTTC. Translation gives CASSPNRASGIKKETQYF.

Details on this clone: Within the sample, other DNA sequences also encode this same CDR3. The gene calls are TRBV19 and TRBJ1-5; TRBD1 matches 9 bases. This CDR3 region has 15 residues. V shed 6 bases, J shed 4 bases, and the junction held 7 bases outside the gene matches. Germline lookup yields CDR1 LNHDA and CDR2 SQIVND (reference sequence). The CDR3 DNA reads as TGTGCCAGTAGAGGGGGACAGGGTTTGAATCAGCCCCAGCATTTT. It codes for CASRGGQGLNQPQHF.

This clone turned up a few times. This chain uses TRBV14 with TRBJ2-1; unclear D gene. The CDR3 sequence is 14 residues long. The germline V and J ends were trimmed by 2 bases and 0 bases, with 5 bases remaining between them. From germline, CDR1 is SGHDN and CDR2 FVKESK. The CDR3 nucleotides read TGTGCCAGCAGCCAACTCTCCTCCTACAATGAGCAGTTCTTC. It is translated as CASSQLSSYNEQFF.

This chain joins TRBV9 and TRBJ1-3, with D possibly TRBD1 on 6 matching bases. Trimming took 5 bases from V and 4 from J, leaving 22 bases between them. The CDR3 totals 17 residues. In germline, CDR1 is SGDLS, CDR2 YYNGEE. In nucleotides, the CDR3 is TGTGCCAGCAGTAGCCGGACAGATCCTCCCATGGGAAACACCATATATTTT. Translated: CASSSRTDPPMGNTIYF.

The chain combines TRBV5-8 with TRBJ2-3; the match to TRBD2 covers 7 bases. In germline, CDR1 is SGHTS, CDR2 YDEGEE. CDR3 size: 15 residues. Trimming at V came to 4 bases and at J to 1 base, leaving 6 bases not matched to a gene. The CDR3 here is CASSLITSGTDTQYF. The CDR3 DNA follows: TGTGCCAGCAGCCTAATAACTAGCGGCACAGATACGCAGTATTTT.

The V gene is TRBV28, the J gene TRBJ2-7, with 8 bases aligning to TRBD2. The ends lost 6 bases at V and 7 bases at J; junction bases unmatched: 14. From germline, CDR1 is MDHEN and CDR2 SYDVKM. This CDR3 spans 15 amino acids. This chain's CDR3 is CASRDRGGRLGEQYF. Here the CDR3 DNA reads TGTGCCAGCAGGGATCGGGGCGGGAGGCTGGGTGAGCAGTACTTC.

The genes are TRBV27 and TRBJ2-7; tentative D call: TRBD2 (6 bases). CDR3 length: 17 residues. Germline lookup yields CDR1 MNHEY and CDR2 SMNVEV (reference sequence). Trimming took off 2 bases at V and 0 bases at J, with 17 bases between the two ends. This CDR3 reads CASSLRAIGGVSYEQYF. The DNA for the CDR3 is TGTGCCAGCAGTTTAAGGGCTATTGGCGGGGTCTCCTACGAGCAGTACTTC.

The chain is built from TRBV7-9 and TRBJ1-5; 8 bases are a match to TRBD1. V lost 4 bases, J lost 5 bases, and 7 bases stayed unmatched. Germline V lookup: CDR1 SEHNR, CDR2 FQNEAQ (reference sequence). The CDR3 runs 15 residues. CDR3 DNA: TGTGCCAGCAGCTCGACAGGGGCTGGAGATCAGCCCCAGCATTTT. Residues: CASSSTGAGDQPQHF.

This chain joins TRBV16 and TRBJ2-6; 11 positions agree with TRBD2. Trimming cost V 1 base and J 0 bases; bases outside gene matches: 8. CDR3 size: 20 residues. Germline CDR1 and CDR2: KGHSY and FQNENV. CDR3 sequence: CASSQWSSGRALSGANVLTF. The CDR3 bases are TGTGCCAGCAGCCAATGGAGTAGCGGGAGGGCTCTCTCTGGGGCCAACGTCCTGACTTTC.

The V and J genes are TRBV6-5 and TRBJ1-1; D gene unclear. Germline V CDR1 and CDR2: MNHEY, SVGAGI. Deletions cut 6 bases from V and 8 bases from J, with 7 bases between. The CDR3 is 10 residues long. CDR3 loop: CASRGLEAFF. The CDR3 region has the DNA TGTGCCAGCAGGGGCCTGGAAGCTTTCTTT.

The chain uses TRBV6-5 and TRBJ2-3; TRBD1 aligns across 7 bases. The CDR3 consists of 14 residues. The germline gives CDR1 MNHEY, CDR2 SVGAGI. The trim removed 6 bases at V and 1 base at J, leaving 4 bases unmatched. The CDR3 loop reads CASSKQGRTDTQYF. CDR3 bases: TGTGCCAGCAGCAAACAGGGGCGCACAGATACGCAGTATTTT.

The genes are TRBV5-4 and TRBJ2-7; 16 positions agree with TRBD2. V lost 2 bases to trimming and J lost 2 bases; unmatched junction nucleotides: 1. Germline V gives CDR1 SGHNT, CDR2 YYREEE (reference sequence). CDR3 length equals 16 residues. CDR3 in DNA: TGTGCCAGCAGCTTCGGGACTAGCGGGAGGGCCTACGAGCAGTACTTC. It yields the protein CASSFGTSGRAYEQYF. Combining the CDR3 with reference TRBV5-4 and TRBJ2-7 gives the whole variable domain ETGVTQSPTHLIKTRGQQVTLRCSSQSGHNTVSWYQQALGQGPQFIFQYYREEENGRGNFPPRFSGLQFPNYSSELNVNALELDDSALYLCASSFGTSGRAYEQYFGPGTRLTVT.

The chain carries TRBV2 and TRBJ2-7; 9 nucleotides align to TRBD1. V lost 4 bases, J lost 6 bases, and 13 bases stayed unmatched. The germline gives CDR1 SNHLY, CDR2 FYNNEI. The CDR3 runs to 16 residues. In DNA, the CDR3 is TGTGCCAGCAGTGTAGCAGGGGGCGACAGGGGGACCGAGCAGTACTTC. Translation gives CASSVAGGDRGTEQYF.

This clone appeared a few times. The J gene is TRBJ1-1, the V gene TRBV2; 7 bases line up with TRBD1. This CDR3 is 15 amino acids long. J lost 1 base, V lost 6 bases, and 8 bases had no gene match. Germline V gene sequence: CDR1 SNHLY, CDR2 FYNNEI. This CDR3 is CASRVAGTANTEAFF. In DNA form, the CDR3 reads TGTGCCAGCAGGGTTGCCGGGACAGCGAACACTGAAGCTTTCTTT.

This chain connects TRBV6-1 to TRBJ2-5, with 10 bases aligning to TRBD2. Germline V lookup: CDR1 MNHNS, CDR2 SASEGT. V lost 6 bases to trimming and J lost 3 bases; unmatched junction nucleotides: 7. The CDR3 runs 15 residues. For the CDR3, the DNA is TGTGCCAGCAGCAGTGGACTAGCGGTTAAAGAGACCCAGTACTTC. It specifies CASSSGLAVKETQYF.

V is TRBV5-1 and J is TRBJ1-2; 7 bases agree with TRBD1. This CDR3 comprises 14 residues. V shed 0 bases, J shed 8 bases, and the junction held 7 bases outside the gene matches. The V gene's germline CDR1 is SGHRS and CDR2 YFSETQ. The CDR3 sequence is CASSLVSGTEGYTF. In nucleotides, the CDR3 is TGCGCCAGCAGCTTGGTGTCAGGGACAGAGGGCTACACCTTC.

The chain links TRBV5-3 to TRBJ1-2, with a possible D match to TRBD1 (5 bases). TRBV5-3 is given ORF status, its function remaining uncertain. CDR3 length: 14 amino acids. V dropped 1 base and J dropped 0 bases, with 7 bases sitting between them. The DNA of the CDR3 is TGTGCCAGAAGCTTGAGGGGTGCTAACTATGGCTACACCTTC. It encodes CARSLRGANYGYTF.

This clone was counted only a few times. This chain joins TRBV19 and TRBJ2-1; TRBD2 aligns across 8 bases. After removal of 3 bases from V and 0 bases from J, the junction contained 7 bases not matched to a gene. This CDR3 spans 17 amino acids. Germline CDR1 LNHDA, CDR2 SQIVND (reference sequence). CDR3 sequence reads: CASSIRTSRVSYNEQFF. The CDR3 DNA reads as TGTGCCAGTAGTATTCGGACTAGCAGGGTCTCCTACAATGAGCAGTTCTTC.

The chain recombines TRBV7-8 with TRBJ2-1; 11 nucleotides match TRBD2. The CDR3 spans 20 residues. V trimming: 5 bases; J trimming: 0 bases; junction bases outside the gene matches: 15. Germline V CDR1 and CDR2: SGHVS, FQNEAQ. In DNA form, the CDR3 reads TGTGCCAGCAGCCCCAGGGGTCTAGCGGGAGGAATATACTCCTACAATGAGCAGTTCTTC. Protein sequence: CASSPRGLAGGIYSYNEQFF.

The chain is built from TRBV6-1 and TRBJ1-1; D not resolved. The V gene lost 4 bases and the J gene lost 0 bases, with 9 bases spanning the gap. CDR3 size: 14 residues. Germline CDR1 reads MNHNS; CDR2 reads SASEGT. CDR3 protein: CASSGGQLNTEAFF. CDR3 bases: TGTGCCAGCAGTGGTGGGCAGCTGAACACTGAAGCTTTCTTT.